This T cell receptor beta chain derives from a study of Ad26.COV2.S vaccination and SARS-CoV-2 variants (dated by TCRdb to the early 2020s). About the study as a whole: Vaccine-arm donors came from COV1001, a multicentre, randomized, double-blind, placebo-controlled phase I-IIa trial of Ad26.COV2.S in healthy adults. TCRbeta repertoire sequencing served as the tool for gauging how specific and how broad the SARS-CoV-2-reactive T cell receptors were following Ad26.COV2.S vaccination. Throughout the experiments and outcome assessment, investigators stayed blinded to trial group allocation. The TCR-sequenced set comprised about 32 samples: about 19 Ad26.COV2.S vaccine recipients, 5 placebo recipients and 8 SARS-CoV-2 convalescent individuals. Trial participants were randomized into five groups of five, in which low-dose or high-dose Ad26.COV2.S was given once or twice, or placebo was given on both occasions. Ad26.COV2.S was administered intramuscularly at a dose of 5x10^10 or 1x10^11 viral particles, either as one shot or as two shots given 56 days apart.

The sample's treatment or condition label, decoded: around 19 received Ad26.COV2.S at low or high dose, single or two shots; 5 received placebo; per-sample allocation not given. Repertoires of vaccine and placebo recipients were sequenced from samples taken on day 63 after the first injection. Between 29 July and 7 August 2020, Cohort 1b enrolled around 25 adults aged 18-55 years at one site in Boston, USA. Ad26.COV2.S was a replication-incompetent adenovirus type 26 vector that expressed a prefusion-stabilized SARS-CoV-2 spike protein derived from the original Wuhan strain. Of note for this clone: Its binding antigen is unknown. Base qualities are not recorded, but no much larger clone differs from it by a single base.

Beyond this particular receptor, the publication reports: The authors noted that total T cell responses may have been underestimated by the TCR breadth and depth analyses. Comparing responses between vaccine doses or regimens was not something the study was powered to do. Spike-specific TCR breadth was higher in Ad26.COV2.S recipients than in placebo recipients (P = 0.0014). Vaccine and placebo recipients had comparable non-spike TCR breadth, which fits with the vaccine containing only spike. After vaccination, substantial breadth of spike-specific CD8+ and CD4+ T cell responses was reported.

TCRbeta CDR3 regions were sequenced with the immunoSEQ Assay. After extraction, genomic DNA underwent amplification by bias-controlled multiplex PCR, followed by high-throughput sequencing. In the original analysis: To quantify the absolute abundance of every unique TCRbeta CDR3 region, sequences were collapsed and filtered. T cell fraction was estimated by normalization of TCRbeta template counts to usable DNA, with usable DNA being measured through amplification of reference genes present in all nucleated cells. Repertoire TCRs were annotated as SARS-CoV-2-specific when V gene, CDR3 amino acid sequence and J gene were exactly matched to a known reactive TCR set. The reference SARS-CoV-2 TCR set was derived from MIRA and filtered for enrichment in COVID-19-positive ImmuneCODE repertoires, a step that removed public or cross-reactive TCRs. Based on the MIRA antigens, annotated TCRs were further analysed at the level of specific ORF or position within ORF. Depth was the summed frequency of annotated unique rearrangements, while breadth was defined as annotated unique rearrangements over total unique productive rearrangements. Group comparisons of TCR breadth used two-sided Wilcoxon rank-sum tests. Held by TCRdb, this immuneACCESS table contains in-frame sequences only and omits some clones. Under half of the omission traces to an unresolved V gene where checked; the cause of the rest is unknown. The V and J calls and clone size are taken from that table; D and trimming were inferred from the DNA. The sample table holds 350,000 to 500,000 clones, of which over 75% were seen once. The ten top clones hold 9.5% to 15% of the sample.

The CDR3, cysteine through phenylalanine, is 16 amino acids long. Only the CDR3 DNA stays, 48 bases, in frame from base 1. V has 8 bases trimmed and J has 5 bases trimmed; junction bases matching no gene number 13. Taken from the germline V gene, the CDR1 and CDR2 loops are SGHNT and YENEEA. Sample: peripheral blood, taken in a trial of Ad26.COV2.S vaccine versus placebo. The chain employs TRBV11-3 and TRBJ2-2; 8 central nucleotides agree with TRBD1. The source is a person aged 18 to 59 who received the Ad26.COV2.S COVID-19 vaccine or a placebo. Read as DNA, the sequence is TGTGCCAGCTGCCGGGGTCAGGGGGCGCAGACCGGGGAGCTGTTTTTT. It translates as CASCRGQGAQTGELFF.